The TCR beta chain under discussion was sequenced for a study of siplizumab effects on memory and regulatory T cells (dated by TCRdb to about 2019). With respect to the entire study: The study examined how the anti-CD2 antibody siplizumab affects alloreactive T-cell subsets in allogeneic mixed lymphocyte reactions built from human PBMCs.

With respect to this clone: The specificity of this receptor is unknown. No base qualities exist here, and no much larger clone lies one base off it.

Sorted unstimulated T cells, along with proliferating T cells recovered from mixed lymphocyte reactions, underwent TCRbeta CDR3 sequencing. Fresh whole blood from fewer than 12 HLA-typed healthy donors was used to isolate PBMCs. To map where alloreactive clones came from, unstimulated CD4+ regulatory T cells were FACS-sorted. The full study reports these points: Whether proliferating Tregs from siplizumab cultures actually had suppressive function was not functionally confirmed. Sequences below about 10^-5 frequency were poorly captured, so only a minor fraction of alloreactive clones could be mapped to unstimulated subsets. Unstimulated naive T cells appeared more diverse than memory T cells, and naive cells seemed to contribute substantially to the alloresponse. In reactions with siplizumab, an average of about 69% of mappable alloreactive CD4+ clones were Treg-derived, compared with roughly 30% in control reactions. Roughly 75-95% of proliferating CD4+ or CD8+ clones could not be assigned a naive or memory phenotype. Siplizumab significantly reduced the cumulative frequency of alloreactive sequences traceable to unstimulated CD4+ memory T cells.

The library relied on the immunoSEQ multiplex PCR assay. Roughly 10^5 TCR templates per sample were assayed on the deep sequencing platform. Genomic DNA extracted from sorted T cells was the material used for TCRbeta CDR3 sequencing. The authors processed their data as follows. The R programming language was used for clonal analysis of TCRbeta CDR3 data. Alloreactive CD4+ and CD8+ clones were identified by comparing unstimulated samples to CFSE-low samples taken after the reaction. Regulatory or non-regulatory origin of alloreactive CD4+ clones was assigned by matching sequences to the sorted unstimulated Treg and non-Treg repertoires. TCRdb took over this immuneACCESS table, retaining in-frame rearrangements with V and J assigned. Such tables are incomplete; in checked studies, under half of the missing clones stem from an unresolved V gene, and the remainder is unexplained. The V and J calls and clone size are taken from that table; D and trimming were inferred from the DNA. The sample table holds 85,000 to 130,000 clones, of which about 95% were seen once. The ten top clones hold about 0.6% of the sample.

V is pared back by 0 bases and J by 5 bases, with 1 base lying between the germline termini. The germline V gene encodes CDR1 DFQATT and CDR2 SNEGSKA (reference sequence). CDR3 length: 10 amino acids, cysteine to phenylalanine. The retained sequence is limited to the CDR3, 30 bases, with the frame set at the first base. Sequences were obtained from Tregs sorted from blood. The clonotype originates from a human donor in good health. The rearrangement combines TRBV20-1 with TRBJ2-5; too little of a D gene remains to name it. The DNA sequence is given as TGCAGTGCTAGAGACGAGACCCAGTACTTC. The translation is CSARDETQYF.